This TCR beta chain derives from a study of graft-versus-host responses after intestinal transplantation. This clone was counted a few times. What it recognizes is unknown. Germline CDR1 and CDR2: SNHLY and FYNNEI. The CDR3 length is 16 residues. The J segment lost 0 bases and the V segment lost 4 bases, leaving 7 bases of the junction unmatched. Measured with immunoSEQ multiplex PCR; TCRdb has only the in-frame clones, and not every one. This sample has 90,000 to 95,000 clones, with about 93% found just once. Study outcomes and limitations: Early post-transplant HvG declines showed an association with peak circulating GvH clone levels. Patients who carried graft-donor T cell macrochimerism also had high graft-versus-host to host-versus-graft clonal ratios in their allografts. The authors found GvH clones in recipient marrow, some appearing first in ileum or blood.

The sequence came from a human donor who received an intestinal transplant. The sequenced sample was unstimulated CD8+ T cells sorted from spleen or lymph node cells, obtained before intestinal transplant. This chain links TRBV2 with TRBJ2-7; the match to TRBD1 covers 9 bases. CDR3 residues: CASSGDRDRVSYEQYF. CDR3 DNA sequence: TGTGCCAGCAGTGGGGACCGGGACAGGGTCTCCTACGAGCAGTACTTC.